The rows below give T cell receptor beta chains drawn from one sample of a study of T cell responses to AZD1222 COVID-19 vaccine. Clones were sequenced by immunoSEQ multiplex PCR, and TCRdb holds only the in-frame ones, with some missing. Altogether about 150,000 clones are present, 70% to 90% being singletons, with the ten largest covering more than 2%. The sequencing used peripheral blood, collected on day 0 of AZD1222 vaccination. All receptors derive from an adult in good health. The CDR3 runs from the conserved cysteine through the conserved F or W. Fields, in order: V gene, clone size, CDR3 protein. Size is omitted from some rows. Given values are once, few, many or a class for expanded clones.

v_gene: TRBV7-7
abundance: .
CDR3aa: CASSLSVFDTQYF

v_gene: TRBV19
abundance: once
CDR3aa: CASRSGGTGIRSEAFF

v_gene: TRBV25-1
abundance: .
CDR3aa: CASSEYGGSGNNEQFF

v_gene: TRBV5-1
abundance: .
CDR3aa: CASGSGTNYGYTF

v_gene: TRBV27
abundance: .
CDR3aa: CASSLTGFQETQYF

v_gene: TRBV28
abundance: .
CDR3aa: CASSFGGILSNQPQHF

v_gene: TRBV5-4
abundance: .
CDR3aa: CASSRQGSGANVLTF

v_gene: TRBV18
abundance: .
CDR3aa: CASSPKPRLTGELFF

v_gene: TRBV27
abundance: .
CDR3aa: CASSVDGPFGGYTF

v_gene: TRBV15
abundance: .
CDR3aa: CATSGGLIASGANVLTF

v_gene: TRBV30
abundance: .
CDR3aa: CALPGTAYNEQFF

v_gene: TRBV2
abundance: .
CDR3aa: CASKKGGLNEKLFF

v_gene: TRBV25-1
abundance: few
CDR3aa: CASSVGFHGNSPLHF

v_gene: TRBV4-1
abundance: .
CDR3aa: CASSQTAGYNEQFF

v_gene: TRBV6-2/TRBV6-3
abundance: few
CDR3aa: CASSPPPTGELFF

v_gene: TRBV7-2
abundance: once
CDR3aa: CASSLRQGARNEQFF

v_gene: TRBV9
abundance: .
CDR3aa: CASSAGDRGSDTQYF

v_gene: TRBV19
abundance: .
CDR3aa: CASSTVTGVPANEQFF

v_gene: TRBV28
abundance: few
CDR3aa: CASSLAAERRPNQPQHF

v_gene: TRBV27
abundance: .
CDR3aa: CAARQDAAWNTGELFF

v_gene: TRBV6-5
abundance: .
CDR3aa: CASSYSVGTGDSPLHF

v_gene: TRBV5-1
abundance: .
CDR3aa: CASSPLAGLINEQFF

v_gene: TRBV30
abundance: once
CDR3aa: CAWSGRNEQFF

v_gene: TRBV20-1
abundance: .
CDR3aa: CSASSGGSPDQPQHF

v_gene: TRBV15
abundance: .
CDR3aa: CATSAGGDSNEQYF

v_gene: TRBV7-2
abundance: .
CDR3aa: CASTSGTSGENEQFF

v_gene: TRBV18
abundance: .
CDR3aa: CASSPQGGEAFF

v_gene: TRBV30
abundance: .
CDR3aa: CAWESYYGYTF

v_gene: TRBV7-9
abundance: .
CDR3aa: CASSRPGDSGANVLTF